This T cell receptor beta chain was sequenced during a study of blood T cells in healthy people across ages. Study outcomes and limitations: Lack of knowledge of donor CMV status possibly confounded expanded clonotype changes. Naive T cell percentage showed a strong correlation with TCR beta diversity. The study regarded diversity estimates from one million T cells as underestimates.

A word on this clonotype: Antigen: not known.

The ends were cut back, 7 bases at V and 4 bases at J, with 19 bases in the middle. This CDR3 region has 15 residues. Germline V gene sequence: CDR1 SGHTA, CDR2 FQGNSA. Using a J-beta primer mix together with a sample-barcoded 5' primer, a second PCR was run for about 6 to 12 cycles. TCRdb independently ran MiXCR on the 5' RACE reads; one entry per CDR3 protein. The data show some 940,000 distinct CDR3 sequences, just under 30% seen once. This same sample was also part of a study on T cells of mothers and their children. This second study says: RNA that had been extracted went wholly into cDNA synthesis, at 1.5 ug per 15 ul.

J is TRBJ2-5 and V is TRBV7-2, with D possibly being TRBD1 (7 bases). Sequencing was performed on blood. The receptor was isolated from a middle-aged woman in good health. CDR3: CASTRRQGGGETQYF. The CDR3 nucleotides read TGTGCCAGCACCAGGCGCCAGGGGGGTGGAGAGACCCAGTACTTC. The variable domain in full, completed from reference TRBV7-2 and TRBJ2-5, reads GAGVSQSPSNKVTEKGKDVELRCDPISGHTALYWYRQSLGQGLEFLIYFQGNSAPDKSGLPSDRFSAERTGGSVSTLTIQRTQQEDSAVYLCASTRRQGGGETQYFGPGTRLLVL.